The present T cell receptor beta chain was sequenced within a study of blood T cell repertoires in COVID-19. The CDR3 runs to 17 residues. V trimming: 3 bases; J trimming: 1 base; junction bases outside the gene matches: 8. Per the germline V gene, CDR1 is LGHDT and CDR2 is YNNKEL (reference sequence). The table came from immunoSEQ multiplex PCR; TCRdb's copy has only in-frame clones and leaves some out. The sample consists of some 240,000 clones, approximately 88% of them appearing once. This clone was observed once. The chain couples TRBV3-1 (or the pseudogene TRBV3-2) to TRBJ2-3, with TRBD1 identical over 9 bases. The TCR was taken from a woman in her seventies with COVID-19, enrolled during active disease. Specimen: peripheral blood. This CDR3 is CASSQGGTGFRTDTQYF. The CDR3, as DNA: TGTGCCAGCAGCCAGGGTGGGACAGGGTTCCGCACAGATACGCAGTATTTT.